This note documents a single T cell receptor beta chain sequence. Antigen: not known. The study ran its PCR with 60 Vbeta and 13 Jbeta primers. Assay used: immunoSEQ multiplex PCR; TCRdb lists only in-frame clones, some missing. Of some 140,000 clones listed, 70% to 80% are singletons. This sample is part of a study of cytomegalovirus exposure and HLA in healthy donors. Study background: The study's early data release held about 85 million unique TCRs from HLA-typed donors.

General study findings and limits: It was in a later analysis that TCR association rates were seen to vary by HLA locus, highest for DRB1 and lowest for HLA-C. Later, an analysis found that common viral pathogens appeared to be linked with several of the most significant clusters. Later analysis identified a missense DCLRE1C variant that was linked to TCR beta V- and J-gene trimming.

The source of this sequence is a man aged 25-45 years in good health and CMV-seronegative. Sequenced material: PBMCs.

The CDR3 region is CASSFLSAGGTDTQYF. In DNA form, the CDR3 reads TGTGCCAGCAGTTTCTTGTCAGCGGGAGGCACAGATACGCAGTATTTT. This rearrangement joins TRBV27 to TRBJ2-3, with 8 positions matching TRBD2. Germline values: CDR1 MNHEY, CDR2 SMNVEV (reference sequence). The J segment lost 1 base and the V segment lost 3 bases, leaving 6 bases of the junction unmatched. This CDR3 region has 16 residues.